The rows below give T cell receptor beta chains drawn from one sample of a study of radiotherapy plus CTLA-4 blockade in lung cancer. Generated by immunoSEQ multiplex PCR, the TCRdb table keeps only in-frame clones and is missing some. The sample holds roughly 30,000 clones, around four fifths seen once. The sample here was peripheral blood, taken from a patient treated with radiotherapy plus ipilimumab. These TCRs come from a human donor with non-small cell lung cancer that progressed on radiotherapy plus ipilimumab. CDR3s include the opening cysteine and the closing phenylalanine or tryptophan. Fields, in order: clone size, V gene, CDR3 length, D gene, J gene, CDR3 protein, CDR3 DNA. A D gene is named only where the DNA matches it firmly. For some rows the clone size is stated as once, few or many, or as a class when expanded; others skip it.

abundance: -
v_gene: TRBV21-1
len: 14
d_gene: -
j_gene: TRBJ1-2
CDR3aa: CASSPGQGAYGYTF
CDR3nt: TGTGCCAGCAGCCCGGGACAGGGGGCGTATGGCTACACCTTC

abundance: -
v_gene: TRBV6-6
len: 15
d_gene: -
j_gene: TRBJ1-3
CDR3aa: CASSYSETGWDTIYF
CDR3nt: TGTGCCAGCAGTTACTCCGAGACAGGATGGGACACCATATATTTT

abundance: few
v_gene: TRBV7-6
len: 14
d_gene: -
j_gene: TRBJ1-1
CDR3aa: CASSPQIGEAEAFF
CDR3nt: TGTGCCAGCAGCCCACAAATCGGGGAAGCTGAAGCTTTCTTT

abundance: -
v_gene: TRBV2
len: 14
d_gene: TRBD2
j_gene: TRBJ2-7
CDR3aa: CASRTSGSSYEQYF
CDR3nt: TGTGCCAGTCGGACTAGCGGAAGCTCCTACGAGCAGTACTTC

abundance: -
v_gene: TRBV28
len: 14
d_gene: -
j_gene: TRBJ2-7
CDR3aa: CASSEGLGSYEQYF
CDR3nt: TGTGCCAGCAGTGAGGGGTTGGGCTCCTACGAGCAGTACTTC

abundance: -
v_gene: TRBV28
len: 18
d_gene: TRBD2
j_gene: TRBJ2-1
CDR3aa: CASSLGLAGTGSYNEQFF
CDR3nt: TGTGCCAGCAGCCTAGGACTAGCGGGAACGGGGTCCTACAATGAGCAGTTCTTC

abundance: -
v_gene: TRBV5-1
len: 17
d_gene: TRBD2
j_gene: TRBJ2-2
CDR3aa: CASSPQGLAGAGGELFF
CDR3nt: TGCGCCAGCAGCCCACAGGGACTAGCGGGAGCTGGAGGGGAGCTGTTTTTT

abundance: -
v_gene: TRBV5-1
len: 12
d_gene: -
j_gene: TRBJ2-1
CDR3aa: CASSLALDEQFF
CDR3nt: TGCGCCAGCAGCCTTGCCCTAGATGAGCAGTTCTTC

abundance: -
v_gene: TRBV19
len: 15
d_gene: -
j_gene: TRBJ2-2
CDR3aa: CASSPDGEITGELFF
CDR3nt: TGTGCCAGTAGCCCGGACGGGGAGATAACCGGGGAGCTGTTTTTT

abundance: -
v_gene: TRBV28
len: 12
d_gene: -
j_gene: TRBJ2-3
CDR3aa: CASKGDTDTQYF
CDR3nt: TGTGCCAGCAAGGGCGACACAGATACGCAGTATTTT

abundance: -
v_gene: TRBV7-3
len: 15
d_gene: -
j_gene: TRBJ2-1
CDR3aa: CASSLSLASYNEQFF
CDR3nt: TGTGCCAGCAGCTTAAGTCTAGCTTCCTACAATGAGCAGTTCTTC

abundance: -
v_gene: TRBV19
len: 12
d_gene: -
j_gene: TRBJ1-1
CDR3aa: CASSDRADEAFF
CDR3nt: TGTGCCAGTAGTGATCGGGCAGATGAAGCTTTCTTT

abundance: -
v_gene: TRBV19
len: 16
d_gene: -
j_gene: TRBJ2-6
CDR3aa: CASSGTAVWGANVLTF
CDR3nt: TGTGCCAGTAGTGGGACCGCCGTGTGGGGGGCCAACGTCCTGACTTTC

abundance: few
v_gene: TRBV27
len: 14
d_gene: TRBD2
j_gene: TRBJ2-1
CDR3aa: CASSFGAGGVEQFF
CDR3nt: TGTGCCAGCAGTTTCGGAGCGGGAGGTGTCGAGCAGTTCTTC

abundance: -
v_gene: TRBV2
len: 11
d_gene: TRBD1
j_gene: TRBJ2-1
CDR3aa: CASSQDRGQFF
CDR3nt: TGTGCCAGCAGCCAGGACAGGGGGCAGTTCTTC

abundance: -
v_gene: TRBV28
len: 20
d_gene: TRBD1
j_gene: TRBJ1-2
CDR3aa: CASSLQGPPLGQGANYGYTF
CDR3nt: TGTGCCAGCAGTTTACAGGGCCCCCCCTTGGGACAGGGGGCTAACTATGGCTACACCTTC

abundance: -
v_gene: TRBV7-2
len: 16
d_gene: TRBD1
j_gene: TRBJ2-7
CDR3aa: CASSLIGQGGSYEQYF
CDR3nt: TGTGCCAGCAGCCTTATAGGACAGGGGGGGAGCTACGAGCAGTACTTC

abundance: -
v_gene: TRBV6-5
len: 15
d_gene: -
j_gene: TRBJ1-5
CDR3aa: CASSYSKTVNQPQHF
CDR3nt: TGTGCCAGCAGTTACTCGAAGACGGTCAATCAGCCCCAGCATTTT

abundance: -
v_gene: TRBV5-1
len: 15
d_gene: -
j_gene: TRBJ2-6
CDR3aa: CASSLDGSGANVLTF
CDR3nt: TGCGCCAGCAGCTTGGATGGCTCTGGGGCCAACGTCCTGACTTTC

abundance: -
v_gene: TRBV6-1
len: 13
d_gene: -
j_gene: TRBJ2-7
CDR3aa: CASSEYSWNEQYF
CDR3nt: TGTGCCAGCAGTGAATACAGTTGGAACGAGCAGTACTTC

abundance: few
v_gene: TRBV7-9
len: 12
d_gene: -
j_gene: TRBJ2-1
CDR3aa: CASSLAQNEQFF
CDR3nt: TGTGCCAGCAGCTTAGCCCAGAATGAGCAGTTCTTC

abundance: -
v_gene: TRBV2
len: 16
d_gene: -
j_gene: TRBJ2-2
CDR3aa: CASMGDSLANTGELFF
CDR3nt: TGTGCCAGCATGGGGGACTCACTCGCGAACACCGGGGAGCTGTTTTTT

abundance: -
v_gene: TRBV6-5
len: 13
d_gene: -
j_gene: TRBJ1-1
CDR3aa: CASGPHMNTEAFF
CDR3nt: TGTGCCAGCGGGCCGCACATGAACACTGAAGCTTTCTTT

abundance: -
v_gene: TRBV11-3
len: 15
d_gene: -
j_gene: TRBJ2-1
CDR3aa: CASSLAGAAYNEQFF
CDR3nt: TGTGCCAGCAGCTTAGCGGGGGCAGCATACAATGAGCAGTTCTTC

abundance: -
v_gene: TRBV28
len: 14
d_gene: -
j_gene: TRBJ1-5
CDR3aa: CASSYPGSNQPQHF
CDR3nt: TGTGCCAGCAGCTACCCAGGTAGCAATCAGCCCCAGCATTTT

abundance: -
v_gene: TRBV9
len: 14
d_gene: TRBD1
j_gene: TRBJ2-7
CDR3aa: CASSSGTEVYEQYF
CDR3nt: TGTGCCAGCAGCTCCGGGACAGAGGTCTACGAGCAGTACTTC

abundance: -
v_gene: TRBV4-1
len: 12
d_gene: -
j_gene: TRBJ2-1
CDR3aa: CASSHGQLEQFF
CDR3nt: TGCGCCAGCAGCCATGGACAGCTTGAGCAGTTCTTC

abundance: -
v_gene: TRBV5-6
len: 12
d_gene: -
j_gene: TRBJ2-3
CDR3aa: CASSERGNTQYF
CDR3nt: TGTGCCAGCAGCGAGAGGGGAAATACGCAGTATTTT

abundance: -
v_gene: TRBV5-4
len: 15
d_gene: -
j_gene: TRBJ1-2
CDR3aa: CASSTLSGVRYGYTF
CDR3nt: TGTGCCAGCAGCACACTAAGTGGAGTTCGCTATGGCTACACCTTC

abundance: -
v_gene: TRBV5-4
len: 12
d_gene: -
j_gene: TRBJ1-2
CDR3aa: CASSLEVYGYTF
CDR3nt: TGTGCCAGCAGCTTAGAAGTTTATGGCTACACCTTC

abundance: -
v_gene: TRBV4-1
len: 13
d_gene: -
j_gene: TRBJ1-1
CDR3aa: CASSLTRSDEAFF
CDR3nt: TGCGCCAGCAGCCTAACACGTTCGGATGAAGCTTTCTTT

abundance: few
v_gene: TRBV10-1
len: 15
d_gene: -
j_gene: TRBJ2-2
CDR3aa: CATEGNPWNTGELFF
CDR3nt: TGCGCCACCGAGGGAAATCCCTGGAACACCGGGGAGCTGTTTTTT

abundance: -
v_gene: TRBV2
len: 12
d_gene: -
j_gene: TRBJ1-2
CDR3aa: CASSEDSYGYTF
CDR3nt: TGTGCCAGCAGTGAGGATTCCTATGGCTACACCTTC

abundance: -
v_gene: TRBV4-2
len: 17
d_gene: TRBD1
j_gene: TRBJ2-2
CDR3aa: CASRGTGVSANTGELFF
CDR3nt: TGTGCCAGCAGGGGGACAGGGGTTAGCGCGAACACCGGGGAGCTGTTTTTT

abundance: -
v_gene: TRBV10-1
len: 16
d_gene: TRBD1
j_gene: TRBJ1-5
CDR3aa: CASSVPGRGHNQPQHF
CDR3nt: TGCGCCAGCAGTGTTCCGGGCAGGGGGCACAATCAGCCCCAGCATTTT

abundance: -
v_gene: TRBV19
len: 16
d_gene: TRBD1
j_gene: TRBJ2-1
CDR3aa: CASSIVGQGSDNEQFF
CDR3nt: TGTGCCAGTAGTATAGTGGGACAGGGGTCGGACAATGAGCAGTTCTTC

abundance: -
v_gene: TRBV5-1
len: 14
d_gene: -
j_gene: TRBJ2-7
CDR3aa: CASSLAVSSYEQYF
CDR3nt: TGCGCCAGCAGCTTGGCAGTTAGCTCCTACGAGCAGTACTTC

abundance: -
v_gene: TRBV6-5
len: 13
d_gene: -
j_gene: TRBJ1-1
CDR3aa: CASTWRENTEAFF
CDR3nt: TGTGCCAGCACGTGGAGAGAGAACACTGAAGCTTTCTTT

abundance: -
v_gene: TRBV6-1
len: 14
d_gene: -
j_gene: TRBJ2-5
CDR3aa: CASTPGRGGETQYF
CDR3nt: TGTGCCAGCACGCCGGGCAGGGGCGGAGAGACCCAGTACTTC

abundance: -
v_gene: TRBV11-2
len: 15
d_gene: -
j_gene: TRBJ1-1
CDR3aa: CASSLDRMGNTEAFF
CDR3nt: TGTGCCAGCAGCTTAGACAGAATGGGGAACACTGAAGCTTTCTTT

abundance: -
v_gene: TRBV4-3
len: 15
d_gene: -
j_gene: TRBJ2-1
CDR3aa: CASSQDAGGYNEQFF
CDR3nt: TGCGCCAGCAGCCAAGATGCCGGGGGCTACAATGAGCAGTTCTTC

abundance: -
v_gene: TRBV14
len: 17
d_gene: -
j_gene: TRBJ1-3
CDR3aa: CASSLLSGRLSGNTIYF
CDR3nt: TGTGCCAGCAGCCTTCTTAGTGGGCGGCTCTCTGGAAACACCATATATTTT

abundance: -
v_gene: TRBV18
len: 12
d_gene: -
j_gene: TRBJ1-1
CDR3aa: CASSPGNTEAFF
CDR3nt: TGTGCCAGCTCACCGGGGAACACTGAAGCTTTCTTT

abundance: once
v_gene: TRBV15
len: 13
d_gene: -
j_gene: TRBJ1-3
CDR3aa: CATSPPSGNTIYF
CDR3nt: TGTGCCACCAGCCCCCCCTCTGGAAACACCATATATTTT

abundance: -
v_gene: TRBV11-2
len: 16
d_gene: TRBD1
j_gene: TRBJ1-4
CDR3aa: CASSLRRQGVGEKLFF
CDR3nt: TGTGCCAGCAGCCTCCGCAGACAGGGAGTAGGTGAAAAACTGTTTTTT

abundance: -
v_gene: TRBV6-6
len: 16
d_gene: -
j_gene: TRBJ2-1
CDR3aa: CASSPGIIGSYNEQFF
CDR3nt: TGTGCCAGCAGCCCCGGGATTATAGGCTCCTACAATGAGCAGTTCTTC

abundance: -
v_gene: TRBV5-1
len: 15
d_gene: -
j_gene: TRBJ1-1
CDR3aa: CASSLRQTKNTEAFF
CDR3nt: TGCGCCAGCAGCCTAAGACAGACCAAGAACACTGAAGCTTTCTTT

abundance: -
v_gene: TRBV19
len: 15
d_gene: TRBD2
j_gene: TRBJ2-1
CDR3aa: CASSVSGRAYNEQFF
CDR3nt: TGTGCCAGTAGTGTTAGCGGGAGGGCCTACAATGAGCAGTTCTTC

abundance: -
v_gene: TRBV11-2
len: 14
d_gene: -
j_gene: TRBJ2-5
CDR3aa: CASSSHPRQETQYF
CDR3nt: TGTGCCAGCAGCTCACATCCCCGGCAAGAGACCCAGTACTTC

abundance: -
v_gene: TRBV19
len: 15
d_gene: -
j_gene: TRBJ1-2
CDR3aa: CASSTGTDTNYGYTF
CDR3nt: TGTGCCAGTAGTACAGGGACGGACACTAACTATGGCTACACCTTC

abundance: -
v_gene: TRBV7-6
len: 14
d_gene: TRBD2
j_gene: TRBJ2-1
CDR3aa: CASSASTSVGEQFF
CDR3nt: TGTGCCAGCAGCGCGTCAACTAGCGTGGGTGAGCAGTTCTTC

abundance: once
v_gene: TRBV7-9
len: 16
d_gene: -
j_gene: TRBJ1-1
CDR3aa: CASSSRSGRINTEAFF
CDR3nt: TGTGCCAGCAGCTCTAGGTCGGGCCGAATCAACACTGAAGCTTTCTTT

abundance: -
v_gene: TRBV6-5
len: 13
d_gene: -
j_gene: TRBJ2-5
CDR3aa: CASSDGGQETQYF
CDR3nt: TGTGCCAGCAGTGACGGGGGCCAGGAGACCCAGTACTTC

abundance: -
v_gene: TRBV28
len: 17
d_gene: TRBD1
j_gene: TRBJ2-4
CDR3aa: CASSFLDRVGIKNIQYF
CDR3nt: TGTGCCAGCAGTTTCCTGGACAGGGTGGGGATCAAAAACATTCAGTACTTC

abundance: -
v_gene: TRBV6-1
len: 14
d_gene: -
j_gene: TRBJ2-7
CDR3aa: CASSPTDRTYEQYF
CDR3nt: TGTGCCAGCAGTCCAACGGACCGAACCTACGAGCAGTACTTC

abundance: -
v_gene: TRBV9
len: 15
d_gene: TRBD2
j_gene: TRBJ2-1
CDR3aa: CASSVGAGEYNEQFF
CDR3nt: TGTGCCAGCAGCGTAGGAGCGGGGGAATACAATGAGCAGTTCTTC

abundance: -
v_gene: TRBV5-1
len: 17
d_gene: -
j_gene: TRBJ1-1
CDR3aa: CASSSPTGMSTDTEAFF
CDR3nt: TGCGCCAGCAGCTCTCCGACAGGTATGTCGACGGACACTGAAGCTTTCTTT

abundance: -
v_gene: TRBV27
len: 14
d_gene: -
j_gene: TRBJ1-5
CDR3aa: CASSKGGSNQPQHF
CDR3nt: TGTGCCAGCAGTAAGGGGGGCAGCAATCAGCCCCAGCATTTT

abundance: few
v_gene: TRBV19
len: 11
d_gene: -
j_gene: TRBJ2-3
CDR3aa: CASSISDTQYF
CDR3nt: TGTGCCAGTAGTATTTCGGATACGCAGTATTTT

abundance: -
v_gene: TRBV7-9
len: 17
d_gene: -
j_gene: TRBJ2-7
CDR3aa: CASSLGGWGLSSYEQYF
CDR3nt: TGTGCCAGCAGCTTAGGGGGTTGGGGCTTAAGCTCCTACGAGCAGTACTTC